The 2 T cell receptor beta chains given below trace back to one sample, sequenced in a study of CD8 T cells in ankylosing spondylitis. Regarding the study as a whole: Characteristic, it appeared, of ankylosing spondylitis blood was a TCR beta motif of about eight highly homologous variants.

From the 5' RACE reads, TCRdb called clonotypes with MiXCR, one entry per CDR3 protein. Here the sample spans more than 650,000 distinct CDR3 sequences, 12% being singletons. Antigens for these TCRs are unknown. The sample taken for sequencing was blood, either unsorted or a sorted T cell fraction (not recorded which). The source of these receptors is a male donor with ankylosing spondylitis.

This clonotype was observed many times. This sequence joins TRBV7-2 and TRBJ2-4, with a weak D call TRBD2 (5 bases). The CDR3 is 13 residues long. V lost 1 base and J 6 bases, leaving 7 bases between the germline ends. Per the germline V gene, CDR1 is SGHTA and CDR2 is FQGNSA. The CDR3 spells CASSLDGGNIQYF. The CDR3 coding sequence is TGTGCCAGCAGCTTAGATGGAGGAAACATTCAGTACTTC.

The chain uses TRBV20-1 and TRBJ1-1; D is ambiguous. Germline V gives CDR1 DFQATT, CDR2 SNEGSKA (reference sequence). The CDR3 covers 12 residues. Trimming pared 4 bases from V and 8 bases from J, leaving 14 bases between. CDR3 sequence reads: CSATKWTREAFF. CDR3 nucleotides: TGCAGTGCTACCAAATGGACCAGGGAAGCTTTCTTT.